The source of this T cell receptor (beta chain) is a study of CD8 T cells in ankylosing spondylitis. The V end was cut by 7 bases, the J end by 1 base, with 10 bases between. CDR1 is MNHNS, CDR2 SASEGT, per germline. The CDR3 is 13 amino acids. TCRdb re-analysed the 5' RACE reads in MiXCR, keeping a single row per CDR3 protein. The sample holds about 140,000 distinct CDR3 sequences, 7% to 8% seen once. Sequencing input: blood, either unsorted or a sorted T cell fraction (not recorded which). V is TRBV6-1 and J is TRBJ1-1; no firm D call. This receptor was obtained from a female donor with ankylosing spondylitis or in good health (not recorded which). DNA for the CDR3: TGTGCCAGCACAGAGGATAAGAACACTGAAGCTTTCTTT. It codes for CASTEDKNTEAFF.